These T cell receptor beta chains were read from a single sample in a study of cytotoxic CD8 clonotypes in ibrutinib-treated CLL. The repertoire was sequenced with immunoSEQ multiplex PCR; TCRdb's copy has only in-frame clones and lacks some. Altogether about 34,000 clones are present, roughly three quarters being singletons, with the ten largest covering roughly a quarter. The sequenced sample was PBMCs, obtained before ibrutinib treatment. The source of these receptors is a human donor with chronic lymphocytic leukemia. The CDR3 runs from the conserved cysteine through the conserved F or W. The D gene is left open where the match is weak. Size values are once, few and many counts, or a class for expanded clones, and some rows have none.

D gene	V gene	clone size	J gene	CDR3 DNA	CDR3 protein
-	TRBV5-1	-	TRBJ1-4	TGCGCCAGCAGCTGGGACGCGAGTGAAAAACTGTTTTTT	CASSWDASEKLFF
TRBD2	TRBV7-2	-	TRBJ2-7	TGTGCCAGCAGCTTACTGACTAGCAGGTCCTACGAGCAGTACTTC	CASSLLTSRSYEQYF
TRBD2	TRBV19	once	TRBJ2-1	TGTGCCAGCAGCGCGAGCGGGGGTGTTTACAATGAGCAGTTCTTC	CASSASGGVYNEQFF
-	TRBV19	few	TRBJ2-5	TGTGCCAGTAGTTGGGGAAAGGGGAGGGAGACCCAGTACTTC	CASSWGKGRETQYF
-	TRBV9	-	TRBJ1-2	TGTGCCAGCAGCGTAGCATACGGGGACTATGGCTACACCTTC	CASSVAYGDYGYTF
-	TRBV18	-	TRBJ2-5	TGTGCCAGCTCACTTCGGGAGACCCAGTACTTC	CASSLRETQYF
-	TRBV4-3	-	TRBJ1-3	TGCGCCAGCAGCCAAGATACAGGGCTTGGAAACACCATATATTTT	CASSQDTGLGNTIYF
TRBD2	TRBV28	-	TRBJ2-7	TGTGCCAGCAGCCCCCCGACTAGCGGGATCTACGAGCAGTACTTC	CASSPPTSGIYEQYF
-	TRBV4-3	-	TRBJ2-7	TGCGCCAGCAGCCAAGACCCCAAATCCTACGAGCAGTACTTC	CASSQDPKSYEQYF
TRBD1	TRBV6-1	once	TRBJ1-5	TGTGCCAGCAAAGACAGGGGGAATAGCAATCAGCCCCAGCATTTT	CASKDRGNSNQPQHF
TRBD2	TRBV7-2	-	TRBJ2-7	TGTGCCAGCAGCTTAGGGAGCGGGATGATCTACGAGCAGTACTTC	CASSLGSGMIYEQYF
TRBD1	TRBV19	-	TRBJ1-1	TGTGCCAGTAGTATCCGACAGGGGCCTGAAGCTTTCTTT	CASSIRQGPEAFF
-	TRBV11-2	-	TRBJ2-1	TGTGCCAGCAGCAACCAGATGGGGGGCAATGAGCAGTTCTTC	CASSNQMGGNEQFF
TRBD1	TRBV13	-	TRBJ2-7	TGTGCCAGCAGCACCAACCCTAGGGACAGCTACGAGCAGTACTTC	CASSTNPRDSYEQYF
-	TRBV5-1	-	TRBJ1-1	TGCGCCAGCAGCAGGGGACAAGAGAACACTGAAGCTTTCTTT	CASSRGQENTEAFF
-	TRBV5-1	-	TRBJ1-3	TGCGCCAGCAGCCTAAGGTGGGGAACGGGAAACACCATATATTTT	CASSLRWGTGNTIYF
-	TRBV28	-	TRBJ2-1	TGTGCCAGCAGCACAGTGGTTGAGCAGTTCTTC	CASSTVVEQFF